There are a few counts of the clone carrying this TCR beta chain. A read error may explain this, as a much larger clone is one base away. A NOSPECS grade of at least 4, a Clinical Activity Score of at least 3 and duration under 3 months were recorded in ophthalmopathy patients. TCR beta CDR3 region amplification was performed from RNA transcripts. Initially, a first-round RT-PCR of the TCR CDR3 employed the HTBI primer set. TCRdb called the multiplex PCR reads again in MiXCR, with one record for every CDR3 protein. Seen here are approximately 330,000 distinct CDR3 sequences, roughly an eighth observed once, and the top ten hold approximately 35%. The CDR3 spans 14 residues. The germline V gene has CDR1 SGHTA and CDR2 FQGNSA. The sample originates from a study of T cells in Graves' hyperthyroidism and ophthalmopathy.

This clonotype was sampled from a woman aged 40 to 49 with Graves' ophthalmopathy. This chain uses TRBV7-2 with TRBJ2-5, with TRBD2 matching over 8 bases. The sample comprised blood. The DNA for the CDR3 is TGTGCCAGCAGCTTAGGAGCGGGGGTGGAGACCCAGTGCTTC. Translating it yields CASSLGAGVETQCF.